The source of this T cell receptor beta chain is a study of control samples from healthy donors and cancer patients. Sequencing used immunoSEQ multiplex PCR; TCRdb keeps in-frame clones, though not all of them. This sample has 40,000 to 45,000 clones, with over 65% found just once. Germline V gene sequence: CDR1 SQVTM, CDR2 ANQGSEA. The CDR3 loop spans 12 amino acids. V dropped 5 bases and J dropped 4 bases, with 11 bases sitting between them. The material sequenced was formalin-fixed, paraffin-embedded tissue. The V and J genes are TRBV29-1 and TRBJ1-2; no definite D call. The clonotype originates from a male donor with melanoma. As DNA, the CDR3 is TGCAGCGTTTCCTCCGGCCTCTATGGCTACACCTTC. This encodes CSVSSGLYGYTF.